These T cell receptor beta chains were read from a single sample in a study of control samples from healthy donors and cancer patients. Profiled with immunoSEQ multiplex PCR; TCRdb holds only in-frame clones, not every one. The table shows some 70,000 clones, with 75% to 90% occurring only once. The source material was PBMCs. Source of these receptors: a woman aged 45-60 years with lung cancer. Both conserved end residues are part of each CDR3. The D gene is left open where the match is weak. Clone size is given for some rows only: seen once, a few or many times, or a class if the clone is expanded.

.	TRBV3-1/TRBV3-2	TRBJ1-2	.	CASSRSEGNYGYTF	TGTGCCAGCAGCCGTTCCGAAGGTAACTATGGCTACACCTTC
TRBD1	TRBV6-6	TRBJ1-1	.	CASSLDRAAEAFF	TGTGCCAGCAGCCTCGACAGGGCCGCTGAAGCTTTCTTT
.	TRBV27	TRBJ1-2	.	CASTTPPYGYTF	TGTGCCAGCACGACGCCTCCCTATGGCTACACCTTC
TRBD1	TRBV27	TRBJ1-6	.	CASSATGQGNTPLHF	TGTGCCAGCAGTGCCACGGGACAGGGGAATACACCCCTCCACTTT
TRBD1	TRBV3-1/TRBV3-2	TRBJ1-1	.	CASSHWAQGGSMDTEAFF	TGTGCCAGCAGCCACTGGGCCCAGGGGGGTAGTATGGACACTGAAGCTTTCTTT
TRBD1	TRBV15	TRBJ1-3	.	CATHTGTGSGNTIYF	TGTGCCACTCACACCGGGACAGGGTCTGGAAACACCATATATTTT
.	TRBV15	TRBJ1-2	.	CATSRDDYGYTF	TGTGCCACCAGCAGAGATGACTATGGCTACACCTTC
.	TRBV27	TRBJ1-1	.	CASSSPGGKAFF	TGTGCCAGCAGTTCCCCGGGGGGTAAAGCTTTCTTT
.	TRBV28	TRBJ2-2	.	CASSVYTGELFF	TGTGCCAGCAGTGTTTACACCGGGGAGCTGTTTTTT
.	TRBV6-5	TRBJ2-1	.	CASSPLSVHNEQFF	TGTGCCAGCAGTCCCCTGAGCGTTCACAATGAGCAGTTCTTC
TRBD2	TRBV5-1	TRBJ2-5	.	CASKSLAGDQETQYF	TGCGCCAGCAAGTCTCTAGCGGGGGACCAAGAGACCCAGTACTTC
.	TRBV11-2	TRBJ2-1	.	CASSSDSYNEQFF	TGTGCCAGCAGCTCTGACAGTTACAATGAGCAGTTCTTC
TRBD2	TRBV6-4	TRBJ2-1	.	CASSEPASGGEQFF	TGTGCCAGCAGTGAGCCGGCTAGCGGGGGTGAGCAGTTCTTC
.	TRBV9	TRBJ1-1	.	CASSPATYTEAFF	TGTGCCAGCAGCCCTGCCACCTACACTGAAGCTTTCTTT
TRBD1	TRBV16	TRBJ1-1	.	CASSRTGGNTFF	TGTGCCAGCAGCCGGACAGGCGGGAACACTTTCTTT
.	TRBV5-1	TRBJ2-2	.	CASSLLTSISTGELFF	TGCGCCAGCAGCTTACTGACTAGTATAAGCACCGGGGAGCTGTTTTTT
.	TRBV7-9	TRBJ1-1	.	CASMGANTEAFF	TGTGCCAGCATGGGGGCCAACACTGAAGCTTTCTTT
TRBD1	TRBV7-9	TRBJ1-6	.	CASSLAVTGVSNSPLHF	TGTGCCAGCAGCTTAGCAGTGACAGGGGTTAGTAATTCACCCCTCCACTTT
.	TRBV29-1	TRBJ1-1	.	CSVKNLGSMNTEAFF	TGCAGCGTCAAAAACTTGGGTTCTATGAACACTGAAGCTTTCTTT
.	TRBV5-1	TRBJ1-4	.	CASSLDPVVQVNEKLFF	TGCGCCAGCAGCCTCGATCCGGTGGTACAGGTTAATGAAAAACTGTTTTTT
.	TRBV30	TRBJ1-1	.	CAWKIRISSPADTEAFF	TGTGCCTGGAAAATACGTATCAGCTCCCCCGCGGACACTGAAGCTTTCTTT
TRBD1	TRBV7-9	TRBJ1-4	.	CASSPGQAGWEKLFF	TGTGCCAGCAGCCCTGGACAGGCGGGTTGGGAAAAACTGTTTTTT
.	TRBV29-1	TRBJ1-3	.	CSAQRGIGSGNTIYF	TGCAGCGCCCAAAGGGGTATAGGGTCTGGAAACACCATATATTTT
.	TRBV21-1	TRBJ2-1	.	CASTDDRATFYNEQFF	TGTGCCAGCACCGATGACAGGGCCACTTTCTACAATGAGCAGTTCTTC
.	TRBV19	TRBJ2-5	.	CASSIQRKETQYF	TGTGCCAGTAGTATTCAGCGGAAAGAGACCCAGTACTTC
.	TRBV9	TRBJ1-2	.	CASSGGPLGGGYTF	TGCGCCAGCAGCGGGGGGCCCCTTGGGGGGGGCTACACCTTC
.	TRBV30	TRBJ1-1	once	CARSGAQNTEAFF	TGTGCCCGATCCGGGGCCCAAAACACTGAAGCTTTCTTT
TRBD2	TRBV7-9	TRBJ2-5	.	CASSFLAGARETQYF	TGTGCCAGCAGCTTTCTAGCGGGGGCACGGGAGACCCAGTACTTC
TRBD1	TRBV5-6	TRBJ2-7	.	CASSKGQGADEQYF	TGTGCCAGCAGCAAGGGACAGGGGGCGGACGAGCAGTACTTC
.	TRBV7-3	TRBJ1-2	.	CASSPGPSSGGYTF	TGTGCCAGCAGCCCGGGACCGTCCTCGGGGGGCTACACCTTC
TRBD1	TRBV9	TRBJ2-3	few	CASSVGDRVTDTQYF	TGTGCCAGCAGCGTAGGGGACAGGGTAACAGATACGCAGTATTTT
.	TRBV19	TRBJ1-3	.	CASSTGTYGNTIYF	TGTGCCAGTAGTACCGGGACATATGGAAACACCATATATTTT
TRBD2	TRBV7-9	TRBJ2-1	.	CASSKGLAGDNEQFF	TGTGCCAGCAGCAAGGGACTAGCGGGAGACAATGAGCAGTTCTTC
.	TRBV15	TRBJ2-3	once	CATSRIQTPESDTQYF	TGTGCCACCAGCAGAATACAGACGCCCGAATCAGATACGCAGTATTTT
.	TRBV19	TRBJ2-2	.	CASRVPYTGELFF	TGTGCCAGCAGAGTGCCGTACACCGGGGAGCTGTTTTTT
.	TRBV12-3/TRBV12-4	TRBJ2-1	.	CASSFLGQQFF	TGTGCCAGCAGTTTCCTGGGTCAACAGTTCTTC
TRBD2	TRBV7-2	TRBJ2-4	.	CASSPQGLAGDLKNIQYF	TGTGCCAGCAGCCCCCAGGGTCTAGCGGGGGATCTCAAAAACATTCAGTACTTC
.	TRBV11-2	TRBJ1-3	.	CASSLGRVAGNTIYF	TGTGCCAGCAGCTTAGGACGGGTAGCGGGAAACACCATATATTTT
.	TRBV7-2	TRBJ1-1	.	CASSYSLMNTEAFF	TGTGCCAGCAGCTATAGCCTAATGAACACTGAAGCTTTCTTT
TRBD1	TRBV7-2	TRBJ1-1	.	CASSSIGGRSMNTEAFF	TGTGCCAGCAGCTCAATAGGGGGCCGCAGTATGAACACTGAAGCTTTCTTT
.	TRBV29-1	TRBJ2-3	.	CSVEDYPSTDTQYF	TGCAGCGTTGAAGATTATCCTAGCACAGATACGCAGTATTTT
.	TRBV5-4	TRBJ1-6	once	CASSRGQPALDSPLHF	TGTGCCAGCAGCCGCGGGCAGCCCGCCTTGGATTCACCCCTCCACTTT
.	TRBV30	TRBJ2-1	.	CAWKGLDEQFF	TGTGCCTGGAAAGGGCTTGATGAGCAGTTCTTC